These T cell receptor beta chains were read from a single sample in a study of shared clonotypes between healthy human individuals. TCRdb's copy holds only in-frame clones and misses some; the assay was immunoSEQ multiplex PCR. The data show 2 million to 2.5 million clones, 90% to 96% seen once. The source material was naive CD4+ T cells sorted from blood. The receptors shown here come from a man between 18 and 35 years old in good health. Both conserved end residues are part of each CDR3. The D gene is left open where the match is weak. The size of a clone is reported for some rows only, either as once, few or many, or as a class for expanded clones.

CDR3 DNA: TGTGCCAGCAGCTCCCAGGGGGCGCAGGGCTATGGCTACACCTTC
CDR3 protein: CASSSQGAQGYGYTF
clone size: once
D gene: TRBD1
J gene: TRBJ1-2
V gene: TRBV11-2

CDR3 DNA: TGTGCCATCACGGCAGGGATGAACACTGAAGCTTTCTTT
CDR3 protein: CAITAGMNTEAFF
clone size: once
D gene: -
J gene: TRBJ1-1
V gene: TRBV10-3

CDR3 DNA: TGTGCCAGCAGCTCAGGATTGAGACCTGAAGCTTTCTTT
CDR3 protein: CASSSGLRPEAFF
clone size: -
D gene: -
J gene: TRBJ1-1
V gene: TRBV5-6

CDR3 DNA: TGTGCCAGCAGTCGGACAGCTATTCTTGAAAAACTGTTTTTT
CDR3 protein: CASSRTAILEKLFF
clone size: -
D gene: -
J gene: TRBJ1-4
V gene: TRBV6-5

CDR3 DNA: TGCGCCAGCAGCTTGTCTGGGACAGGGCTCGAGGAGCAGTACTTC
CDR3 protein: CASSLSGTGLEEQYF
clone size: -
D gene: TRBD1
J gene: TRBJ2-7
V gene: TRBV5-1

CDR3 DNA: TGTGCCAGCAGCCCCCGGACTAGCGGGATCCAAGAGACCCAGTACTTC
CDR3 protein: CASSPRTSGIQETQYF
clone size: -
D gene: TRBD2
J gene: TRBJ2-5
V gene: TRBV7-2

CDR3 DNA: TGTGCCACCTCCCCCCGGGGGCCCCCAGATACGCAGTATTTT
CDR3 protein: CATSPRGPPDTQYF
clone size: -
D gene: -
J gene: TRBJ2-3
V gene: TRBV6-6

CDR3 DNA: TGTGCCAGCAGCTTCGCACTTACCTACGAGCAGTACTTC
CDR3 protein: CASSFALTYEQYF
clone size: -
D gene: -
J gene: TRBJ2-7
V gene: TRBV7-2

CDR3 DNA: TGTGCCAGCAGCCAACGAGGCGAGCAGTACTTC
CDR3 protein: CASSQRGEQYF
clone size: -
D gene: -
J gene: TRBJ2-7
V gene: TRBV6-5

CDR3 DNA: TGTGCCAGCAGCTTGGGCCAGAGCTCTAATTCACCCCTCCACTTT
CDR3 protein: CASSLGQSSNSPLHF
clone size: -
D gene: -
J gene: TRBJ1-6
V gene: TRBV5-4